This T cell receptor beta chain originates from a study of blood T cell repertoires in COVID-19. On the study more broadly: Italy, Spain and the United States were the sources of the convalescent and acute COVID-19 samples. Nucleic acid was either cDNA or gDNA, and it came from T cells, B-cell-depleted T cells, or PBMCs.

CDR1 and CDR2 (germline): ENHRY, SYGVKD. This CDR3 is built from 16 residues. Trimming removed 6 bases from V and 0 bases from J; junction bases left unmatched: 8. In the original workflow: Reference gene primers were amplified, and this amplification served to estimate nucleated cell counts. Libraries were prepared by immunoSEQ multiplex PCR; TCRdb keeps only in-frame clonotypes and omits some of them. The V and J calls and clone size are taken from that table; D and trimming were inferred from the DNA. Found here are 200,000 to 250,000 clones, approximately 91% of them singletons; the top ten hold under 7.5%.

V is TRBV10-3 and J is TRBJ1-2, with 9 bases matching TRBD1. The sample was peripheral blood. This TCR came from a man aged 60 to 75 who had recovered from COVID-19. The DNA for the CDR3 is TGTGCCATCAGCGGGACAGGGCTCCTAGCTAACTATGGCTACACCTTC. The encoded protein is CAISGTGLLANYGYTF.